This paragraph covers one T cell receptor beta chain sequence. Per the original data handling: By means of reference gene primer amplification, nucleated cell counts were estimated. Produced via immunoSEQ multiplex PCR; TCRdb's table is partial and in-frame only. Clone size and the V and J calls come from that table; the DNA yielded D and trimming. The sample lists about 43,000 clones, roughly four fifths occurring once. These data belong to a study of blood T cell repertoires in COVID-19. The overall study: The origin of the acute and convalescent COVID-19 samples was the United States, Italy and Spain. Sources were T cells, B-cell-depleted T cells, or PBMCs; the material itself was cDNA or gDNA.

Sequenced material: peripheral blood. The TCR comes from an older woman with acute or convalescent COVID-19.

The CDR3: CASSLDGLLAGGSGGEQFF. The CDR3 DNA follows: TGTGCCAGCAGCTTAGATGGGTTACTAGCGGGAGGCTCGGGAGGTGAGCAGTTCTTC. V gene TRBV7-2 combines with J gene TRBJ2-1; 12 bases line up with TRBD2. The CDR3 spans 19 residues. V shed 1 base, J shed 9 bases, and the junction held 16 bases outside the gene matches. The germline CDR1 and CDR2 sequences are SGHTA and FQGNSA.